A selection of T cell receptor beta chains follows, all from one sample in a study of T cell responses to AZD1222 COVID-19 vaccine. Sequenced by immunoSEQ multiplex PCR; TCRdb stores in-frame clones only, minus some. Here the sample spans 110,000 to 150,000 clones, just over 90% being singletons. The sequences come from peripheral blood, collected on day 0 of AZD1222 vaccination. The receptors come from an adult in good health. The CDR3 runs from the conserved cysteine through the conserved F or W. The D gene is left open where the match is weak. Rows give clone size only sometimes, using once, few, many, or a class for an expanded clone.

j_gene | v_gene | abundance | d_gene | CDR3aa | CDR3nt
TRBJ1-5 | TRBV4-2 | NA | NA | CASSQNGQNNQPQHF | TGTGCCAGCAGCCAAAATGGACAGAACAATCAGCCCCAGCATTTT
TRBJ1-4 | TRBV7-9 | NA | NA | CASSPLFRGGAEKLFF | TGTGCCAGCAGCCCACTGTTTAGGGGGGGGGCTGAAAAACTGTTTTTT
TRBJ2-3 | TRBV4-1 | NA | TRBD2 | CASSQFPAGRNTDTQYF | TGCGCCAGCAGCCAGTTTCCAGCGGGGAGAAACACAGATACGCAGTATTTT
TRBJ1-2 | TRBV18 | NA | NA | CASSPLRGGLDGYTF | TGTGCCAGCTCGCCACTGAGGGGGGGCTTGGATGGCTACACCTTC
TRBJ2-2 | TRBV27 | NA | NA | CASSLMDTGELFF | TGTGCCAGCAGTTTAATGGACACCGGGGAGCTGTTTTTT
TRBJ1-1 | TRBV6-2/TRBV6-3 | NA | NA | CASSLVFEGNTEAFF | TGTGCCAGCAGTTTAGTGTTCGAGGGGAACACTGAAGCTTTCTTT
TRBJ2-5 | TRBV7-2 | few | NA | CASSLGYRAETQYF | TGTGCCAGCAGCTTAGGCTACAGGGCGGAGACCCAGTACTTC
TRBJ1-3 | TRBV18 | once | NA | CASSPPGGGPSGNTIYF | TGTGCCAGCTCACCACCGGGTGGCGGCCCCTCTGGAAACACCATATATTTT
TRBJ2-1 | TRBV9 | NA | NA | CASSVSDRGSYNEQFF | TGTGCCAGCAGCGTATCAGATCGGGGGTCATACAATGAGCAGTTCTTC
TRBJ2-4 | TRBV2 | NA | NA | CASSEVRLAKNIQYF | TGTGCCAGCAGTGAAGTCAGGTTAGCCAAAAACATTCAGTACTTC
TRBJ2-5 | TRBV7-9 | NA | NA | CASSPQGMGETQYF | TGTGCCAGCAGCCCGCAGGGGATGGGAGAGACCCAGTACTTC
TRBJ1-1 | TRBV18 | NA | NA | CASSPRDYEAFF | TGTGCCAGCTCACCCCGGGACTATGAAGCTTTCTTT
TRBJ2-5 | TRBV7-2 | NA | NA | CASTPTATPGETQYF | TGTGCCAGCACCCCTACAGCTACCCCGGGGGAGACCCAGTACTTC
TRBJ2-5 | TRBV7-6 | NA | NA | CASSLVETSETQYF | TGTGCCAGCAGCTTAGTAGAGACGTCGGAGACCCAGTACTTC